These 20 T cell receptor beta chains were sequenced from one sample in a study of spatial heterogeneity in lung cancer. No cognate antigen is known for these TCRs. Study-wide points: Counts of expanded alpha and beta TCRs within tumors tracked the tumor nonsynonymous mutation count.

The sample's time point: sample taken at primary tumor resection. TCRdb re-derived calls from the 5' RACE reads in MiXCR, one entry per CDR3 protein. The table shows 13,000 or so distinct CDR3 sequences, with about 6% occurring only once. Sequences were derived from lung tumor tissue, sampled at surgery. The receptors were sampled from a female donor with early-stage non-small cell lung cancer.

This clonotype showed up many times. This beta chain turned up in a library designed for alpha chains; as an off-target read, its abundance says little. The chain couples TRBV9 to TRBJ2-5; D might be TRBD1 or TRBD2, each matching 5 bases. V was shortened by 4 bases and J by 5 bases, with 12 bases between the two germline ends. The V gene's germline CDR1 is SGDLS and CDR2 YYNGEE. This CDR3 region has 13 residues. DNA for the CDR3: TGTGCCAGCAGCCAAGGGACGGCGGAGACCCAGTACTTC. As protein: CASSQGTAETQYF.

This clonotype is labeled as medium-sized. Little can be read into the size of this beta chain, an off-target read in a library designed for alpha chains. The chain links TRBV6-2 or TRBV6-3 to TRBJ2-1; 11 bases map to TRBD2. J was trimmed by 10 bases and V by 2 bases; bases with no gene match: 19. The CDR3 has 19 amino acids. The germline CDR1 and CDR2 sequences are MNHEY and SVGEGT. The CDR3 nucleotides read TGTGCCAGCAGTTACGACGGTAGCGGGGGGGCCGGAGCGTTGGAGGAGCAGTTCTTC. This codes for CASSYDGSGGAGALEEQFF.

This clonotype was detected many times. Being off target in a library aimed at alpha chains, this beta chain has a size of little meaning. This sequence joins TRBV7-6 and TRBJ1-2, with D hard to call. Germline CDR1 SGHVS, CDR2 FNYEAQ. V was cut by 5 bases and J by 4 bases, with 11 bases left in between. The length of the CDR3 is 13 residues. As DNA, the CDR3 is TGTGCCAGCAGCCCTAGCGGATCCTATGGCTACACCTTC. Protein product: CASSPSGSYGYTF. Full variable domain (rest looked up from reference TRBV7-6 and TRBJ1-2): GAGVSQSPRYKVTKRGQDVALRCDPISGHVSLYWYRQALGQGPEFLTYFNYEAQQDKSGLPNDRFSAERPEGSISTLTIQRTEQRDSAMYRCASSPSGSYGYTFGSGTRLTVV.

In this sample, this clonotype turned up many times. Since it is a stray read in a library aimed at alpha chains, this beta chain has a size that is not meaningful. V gene TRBV3-1 combines with J gene TRBJ2-5; no definite D call. V dropped 0 bases and J dropped 2 bases, with 16 bases sitting between them. Germline V gene data show CDR1 as LGHDT and CDR2 as YNNKEL (reference sequence). The CDR3 runs 17 residues. CDR3 sequence (DNA): TGTGCCAGCAGCCAAGAGTGGAAGGGAAGTCCGCAAGAGACCCAGTACTTC. This codes for CASSQEWKGSPQETQYF.

Concerning this clonotype: Since the library was made to target alpha chains, this beta chain is a stray read and its abundance is not meaningful. The chain uses TRBV5-1 and TRBJ2-5, with TRBD1 matching 12 bases. Trimming at V came to 0 bases and at J to 0 bases, leaving 6 bases not matched to a gene. The CDR3 is 18 residues long. Germline loops: CDR1 SGHRS, CDR2 YFSETQ. The chain's CDR3 is CASSLAPGTGGYQETQYF. The CDR3 bases are TGCGCCAGCAGCTTGGCCCCCGGGACAGGGGGCTACCAAGAGACCCAGTACTTC.

This clonotype has ten or more counts. For a library built for alpha chains, this beta chain is a stray read; little rests on its size. The chain has TRBV4-1 and TRBJ2-1, with D possibly being TRBD2 (6 bases). The ends were cut back, 3 bases at V and 12 bases at J, with 30 bases in the middle. The germline V gene encodes CDR1 MGHRA and CDR2 YSYEKL. CDR3 length: 18 residues. The CDR3 DNA reads TGCGCCAGCAGCCACCTTCTTTTTGGGAGGAAAACACGGGGAATGCAGTTCTTC. It codes for CASSHLLFGRKTRGMQFF.

This clonotype showed up many times. Since the library was made to target alpha chains, this beta chain is a stray read and its abundance is not meaningful. The chain employs TRBV11-2 and TRBJ1-6; D ambiguous. The V gene's germline CDR1 is SGHAT and CDR2 FQNNGV. The length of the CDR3 is 14 residues. With 3 bases removed from V and 0 bases from J, the gap between germline ends came to 3 bases. CDR3 amino acids: CASSLGSYNSPLHF. The CDR3 DNA reads as TGTGCCAGCAGCTTGGGCTCCTATAATTCACCCCTCCACTTT.

This clonotype has only a few counts. With the library built for alpha chains, this beta chain is off target and its frequency is not meaningful. This chain uses TRBV20-1 with TRBJ2-1, with TRBD2 matching over 8 bases. J lost 5 bases, V lost 2 bases, and 8 bases had no gene match. The CDR3 totals 15 residues. CDR1 and CDR2 from the germline V gene are DFQATT and SNEGSKA (reference sequence). The CDR3 nucleotides read TGCAGTGCTAGACCTGGGACTAGTGTGAACAATGAGCAGTTCTTC. Residues: CSARPGTSVNNEQFF.

This clonotype was seen many times. Since it is a stray read in a library aimed at alpha chains, this beta chain has a size that is not meaningful. The chain uses TRBV2 and TRBJ1-1; D remains ambiguous. Trimming took off 4 bases at V and 1 base at J, with 7 bases between the two ends. The CDR3 spans 13 residues. CDR1 SNHLY and CDR2 FYNNEI come from the germline V gene. The CDR3 DNA sequence: TGTGCCAGCAGTGGTGTAGCGAACACTGAAGCTTTCTTT. This sequence encodes CASSGVANTEAFF.

This clonotype was found many times. This beta chain slipped into a library made for alpha chains as a stray read, so its size is not meaningful. The V call is TRBV9, the J call TRBJ2-3; TRBD2 aligns across 7 bases. This CDR3 comprises 16 residues. In germline, CDR1 is SGDLS, CDR2 YYNGEE. Trimming cost V 4 bases and J 0 bases; bases outside gene matches: 8. The CDR3 DNA reads TGTGCCAGCAGCCCTGGGGGGAGGGCGAGCACAGATACGCAGTATTTT. This translates into CASSPGGRASTDTQYF. The variable domain in full, completed from reference TRBV9 and TRBJ2-3, reads DSGVTQTPKHLITATGQRVTLRCSPRSGDLSVYWYQQSLDQGLQFLIQYYNGEERAKGNILERFSAQQFPDLHSELNLSSLELGDSALYFCASSPGGRASTDTQYFGPGTRLTVL.

Relative to its sample, this clonotype is medium-sized. The library was built for alpha chains, so this beta chain is an off-target read and its size means little. This sequence joins TRBV3-1 and TRBJ2-5; D gene ambiguous. The germline V gene has CDR1 LGHDT and CDR2 YNNKEL (reference sequence). V was trimmed by 1 base and J by 9 bases, leaving 9 bases between them. This CDR3 comprises 12 residues. In DNA form, the CDR3 reads TGTGCCAGCAGCCAAGGGACGTGGGCCCAGTACTTC. Translated, it gives CASSQGTWAQYF.

This clonotype was recorded many times. Since the library was made to target alpha chains, this beta chain is a stray read and its abundance is not meaningful. This rearrangement joins TRBV29-1 to TRBJ1-2; 7 nucleotides line up with TRBD1. There are 12 residues in the CDR3. V lost 6 bases, J lost 4 bases, and 5 bases stayed unmatched. Germline CDR1 reads SQVTM; CDR2 reads ANQGSEA. CDR3 DNA: TGCAGCGTCCAAAGGACAGGCTATGGCTACACCTTC. This encodes CSVQRTGYGYTF. Supplemented by reference TRBV29-1 and TRBJ1-2, the full variable domain reads SAVISQKPSRDICQRGTSLTIQCQVDSQVTMMFWYRQQPGQSLTLIATANQGSEATYESGFVIDKFPISRPNLTFSTLTVSNMSPEDSSIYLCSVQRTGYGYTFGSGTRLTVV.

This clonotype was detected many times. A library prepared for alpha chains yielded this beta chain as an off-target read; its size is of little meaning. The chain uses TRBV5-1 and TRBJ2-3; no definite D call. Per germline, CDR1 SGHRS and CDR2 YFSETQ. The length of the CDR3 is 16 residues. V was cut by 6 bases and J by 5 bases, with 22 bases left in between. CDR3 bases: TGCGCCAGCACCCCCGGACCCCATGTGATCGGAGATACGCAGTATTTT. It translates to CASTPGPHVIGDTQYF.

This clonotype is medium-sized by share. This beta chain represents an off-target read in a library built for alpha chains; its size is of limited meaning. The chain joins TRBV11-2 to TRBJ2-4; D is possibly TRBD1 or TRBD2 (5 bases each). V gave up 7 bases and J gave up 3 bases, with 19 bases separating them. Germline V CDR1 and CDR2: SGHAT, FQNNGV. This CDR3 spans 16 amino acids. The CDR3 here is CASTLPWGKDKNIQYF. The DNA of the CDR3 is TGTGCCAGCACCCTCCCGTGGGGGAAGGACAAAAACATTCAGTACTTC. The complete variable domain, with remaining parts taken from reference TRBV11-2 and TRBJ2-4, reads EAGVAQSPRYKIIEKRQSVAFWCNPISGHATLYWYQQILGQGPKLLIQFQNNGVVDDSQLPKDRFSAERLKGVDSTLKIQPAKLEDSAVYLCASTLPWGKDKNIQYFGAGTRLSVL.

This clonotype ranks as medium-sized. The library was prepared for alpha chains; this beta chain is a stray read, so its frequency means little. The V gene is TRBV2, the J gene TRBJ2-1, with 8 positions matching TRBD2. The CDR3 covers 18 residues. The V gene end was trimmed by 3 bases and the J gene end by 0 bases; junction bases not matched to a gene: 10. Germline values: CDR1 SNHLY, CDR2 FYNNEI. The CDR3 nucleotides read TGTGCCAGCAGTGAGGTGGGCGGGGGGACGAGCTCCTACAATGAGCAGTTCTTC. Its translation: CASSEVGGGTSSYNEQFF. Full variable domain (remainder filled in from reference TRBV2 and TRBJ2-1): EPEVTQTPSHQVTQMGQEVILRCVPISNHLYFYWYRQILGQKVEFLVSFYNNEISEKSEIFDDQFSVERPDGSNFTLKIRSTKLEDSAMYFCASSEVGGGTSSYNEQFFGPGTRLTVL.

This clonotype was counted at least ten times. This beta chain is an unintended read in a library built for alpha chains; its size means little. The V and J genes are TRBV6-6 and TRBJ2-7; possibly TRBD1 or TRBD2 for D (5 bases each). The CDR3 length is 13 residues. Trimming took off 5 bases at V and 7 bases at J, with 15 bases between the two ends. Per germline, CDR1 MNHNY and CDR2 SVGAGI (reference sequence). The CDR3 nucleotides are TGTGCCAGCAGTCAGGGACCTGGTGGGGAGCAGTACTTC. Its translation is CASSQGPGGEQYF.

With respect to this clonotype: This beta chain appears as a stray read in a library generated for alpha chains; its size is not informative. V usage is TRBV6-1 and J usage is TRBJ1-4, with D perhaps TRBD1 (6 bases). The germline V gene encodes CDR1 MNHNS and CDR2 SASEGT. V lost 2 bases and J lost 8, with 9 bases in between. The CDR3 is made up of 13 amino acids. As DNA, the CDR3 is TGTGCCAGCAGTGAAACAGGGTACGAAAAACTGTTTTTT. Translation: CASSETGYEKLFF.

This clonotype was found many times. A library made for alpha chains picked up this beta chain off target, so its size means little. This chain links TRBV5-1 with TRBJ1-6; 10 positions agree with TRBD1. Germline V gene lookup returns CDR1 SGHRS and CDR2 YFSETQ. Trimming removed 0 bases from V and 7 bases from J; junction bases left unmatched: 10. CDR3 length: 18 amino acids. The CDR3, as DNA: TGCGCCAGCAGCTTGGAGACAGGGGGCGCAATGAGGAATTCACCCCTCCACTTT. Translated, it gives CASSLETGGAMRNSPLHF. Supplemented by reference TRBV5-1 and TRBJ1-6, the full variable domain reads KAGVTQTPRYLIKTRGQQVTLSCSPISGHRSVSWYQQTPGQGLQFLFEYFSETQRNKGNFPGRFSGRQFSNSRSEMNVSTLELGDSALYLCASSLETGGAMRNSPLHFGNGTRLTVT.

Many counts were recorded for this clonotype. A library prepared for alpha chains yielded this beta chain as an off-target read; its size is of little meaning. The rearrangement uses TRBV6-2 or TRBV6-3 and TRBJ1-6, with a weak D call TRBD1 (5 bases). The germline V gene has CDR1 MNHEY and CDR2 SVGEGT. The CDR3 totals 14 residues. Trimming took off 4 bases at V and 10 bases at J, with 14 bases between the two ends. CDR3: CASSWARVGSPLHF. CDR3 nucleotides: TGTGCCAGCAGTTGGGCCAGGGTTGGATCACCCCTCCACTTT.

This clonotype was detected many times. This beta chain represents an off-target read in a library built for alpha chains; its size is of limited meaning. This chain connects TRBV5-1 to TRBJ1-2, with a tentative D call TRBD1 (5 bases). The V and J ends lost 4 bases and 4 bases respectively, with 20 bases between them. CDR1 is SGHRS, CDR2 YFSETQ, per germline. The CDR3 consists of 16 residues. CDR3 sequence (DNA): TGCGCCAGCAGCGGGGGACTTTCGGATTTCGGCTATGGCTACACCTTC. Translation: CASSGGLSDFGYGYTF. The full variable domain, its missing parts supplied by reference TRBV5-1 and TRBJ1-2, is KAGVTQTPRYLIKTRGQQVTLSCSPISGHRSVSWYQQTPGQGLQFLFEYFSETQRNKGNFPGRFSGRQFSNSRSEMNVSTLELGDSALYLCASSGGLSDFGYGYTFGSGTRLTVV.